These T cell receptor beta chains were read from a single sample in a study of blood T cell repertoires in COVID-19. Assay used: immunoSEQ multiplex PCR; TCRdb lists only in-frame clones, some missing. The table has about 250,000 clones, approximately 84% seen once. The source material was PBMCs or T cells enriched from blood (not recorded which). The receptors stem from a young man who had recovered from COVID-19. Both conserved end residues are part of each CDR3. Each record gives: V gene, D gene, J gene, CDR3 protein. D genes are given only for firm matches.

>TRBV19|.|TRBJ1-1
CASSIGAGVGEAFF
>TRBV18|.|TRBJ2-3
CASSPRSEGLVADTQYF
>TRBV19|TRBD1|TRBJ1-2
CAAGVGQGSDAAYGYTF
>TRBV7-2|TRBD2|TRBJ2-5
CASSSYIAGGRETQYF
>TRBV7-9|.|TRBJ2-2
CASSITTTGELFF
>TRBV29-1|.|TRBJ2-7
CSVGQNYEQYF
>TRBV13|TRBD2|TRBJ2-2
CASSPISGVTGELFF
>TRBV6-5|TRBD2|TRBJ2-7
CATWGGTYEQYF
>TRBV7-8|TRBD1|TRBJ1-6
CASSYGTGSGSPLHF
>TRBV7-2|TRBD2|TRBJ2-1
CASSPGGSGGGNEQFF
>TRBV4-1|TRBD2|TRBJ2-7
CASSQNPPGGASYEQYF
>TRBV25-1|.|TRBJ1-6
CASSTRQYNSPLHF
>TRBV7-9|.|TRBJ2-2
CASNSEGNTGELFF
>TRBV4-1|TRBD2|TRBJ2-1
CASSQDPSGGAGNEQFF
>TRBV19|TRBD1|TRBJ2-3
CASILRTGGADTQYF
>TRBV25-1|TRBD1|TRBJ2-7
CASSEWDRGHEQYF
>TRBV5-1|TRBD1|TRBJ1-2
CASSLEGQEGYTF
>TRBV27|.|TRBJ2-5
CASSLSNSRETQYF
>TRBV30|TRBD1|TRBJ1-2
CAWSVVGQGYGYTF
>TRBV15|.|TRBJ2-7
CATSREASDSSYEQYF
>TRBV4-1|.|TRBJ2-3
CASSQSFIRENPDTQYF
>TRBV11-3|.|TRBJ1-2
CASSFGGGFDPNYGYTF
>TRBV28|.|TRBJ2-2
CASSLRGSEDTGELFF
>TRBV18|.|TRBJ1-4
CASSLRQPATNEKLFF
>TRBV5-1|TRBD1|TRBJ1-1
CASSRQGGNTEAFF
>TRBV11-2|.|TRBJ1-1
CASSRGVVGEAFF
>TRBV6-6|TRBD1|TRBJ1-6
CASRRQGANVDNSPLHF
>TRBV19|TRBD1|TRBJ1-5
CASSPPRRGLGNQPQHF
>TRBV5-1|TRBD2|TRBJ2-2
CASSLVPSGSIGELFF
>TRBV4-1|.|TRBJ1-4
CASSLEGPRRGNEKLFF
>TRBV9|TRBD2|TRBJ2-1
CASSVESGGSSYNEQFF
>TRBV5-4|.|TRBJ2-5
CASSVPQGQETQYF
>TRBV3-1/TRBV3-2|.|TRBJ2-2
CASSQDWVAGSGELFF
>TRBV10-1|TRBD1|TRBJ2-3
CASSAPGTGDLTDTQYF
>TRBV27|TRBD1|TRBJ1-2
CASSLAGQGNYGYTF
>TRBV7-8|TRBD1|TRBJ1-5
CASSSGTGTQPQHF
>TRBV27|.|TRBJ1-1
CASSWKGGNTEAFF
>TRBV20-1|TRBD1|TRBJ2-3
CSASLGGTGPTDTQYF
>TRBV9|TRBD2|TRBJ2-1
CASSVGSGIGNEQFF
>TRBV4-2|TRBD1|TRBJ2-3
CASSPELGGGTDTQYF
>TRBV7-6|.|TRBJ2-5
CASSLAFGGVETQYF
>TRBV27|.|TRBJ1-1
CASSHTRGGAVNTEAFF
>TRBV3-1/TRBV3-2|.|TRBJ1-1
CASSQILGASEAFF
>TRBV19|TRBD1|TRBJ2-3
CASRGGGSTDTQYF
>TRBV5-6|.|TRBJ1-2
CASSLDSYGYTF
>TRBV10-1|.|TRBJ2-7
CASSDKAGGGEQYF
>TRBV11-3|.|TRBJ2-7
CASSPRTEWTYEQYF
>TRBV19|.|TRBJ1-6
CAAGMRERPLHF
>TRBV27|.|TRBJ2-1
CASGRFTYNEQFF
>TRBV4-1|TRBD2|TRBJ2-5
CASSLSGSLAGSLGETQYF
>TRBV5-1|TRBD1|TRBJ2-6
CASSSHPTGPTGANVLTF